The 7 T cell receptor beta chains below were found in one sample sequenced in a study of identical twins listed by TCRdb under 2016. The library was made by 5' RACE. Instrument on record: Illumina HiSeq 2000. TCRdb reanalyzed the raw reads on its own, using fastp at Q25 for trimming and MiXCR for clone calling, and kept in-frame beta chains. CDR3 protein duplicates are merged, each entry listing the most common genes and DNA. Here the sample has roughly 250,000 distinct CDR3 sequences; about 14% occur a single time. The ten largest clonotypes hold approximately 8.8% of the sample. The sample was memory (CD45RO+) T cells sorted from blood. The cell subset or site label for this specimen denotes: CD45RO+ enriched T cells. These receptors came from a woman aged 18-29 years in good health.

This clonotype was counted between two and nine times. The CDR3 spells CASSVEQDYGYTF. CDR3 sequence (DNA): TGTGCCAGCAGCGTAGAACAGGACTATGGCTACACCTTC. The chain employs TRBV9 and TRBJ1-2, with D possibly TRBD1 on 5 matching bases. CDR1 and CDR2 from the germline V gene are SGDLS and YYNGEE. This CDR3 contains 13 residues. Deletions cut 0 bases from V and 3 bases from J, with 6 bases between.

The chain recombines TRBV5-1 with TRBJ2-2; tentative D call: TRBD2 (6 bases). The CDR3 loop spans 15 amino acids. The germline V gene has CDR1 SGHRS and CDR2 YFSETQ. Trimming cost V 3 bases and J 4 bases, with 13 bases left between them. The CDR3 here is CASSSGVGSTGELFF. The CDR3 coding sequence is TGCGCCAGCAGCTCGGGGGTGGGGAGCACCGGGGAGCTGTTTTTT.

This clonotype was found a few times. The chain uses TRBV27 and TRBJ2-1; 10 nucleotides agree with TRBD2. Germline V gives CDR1 MNHEY, CDR2 SMNVEV (reference sequence). Trimming at V came to 5 bases and at J to 7 bases, leaving 11 bases not matched to a gene. This CDR3 region has 16 residues. The CDR3 spells CASSPLTSGNWNEQFF. The CDR3 nucleotides read TGTGCCAGCAGTCCCCTCACTAGCGGGAATTGGAATGAGCAGTTCTTC.

This clonotype was counted between two and nine times. The chain uses TRBV10-1 and TRBJ1-1, with unresolved D. This CDR3 comprises 12 residues. The V end lost 0 bases, the J end lost 7 bases, and 6 bases lay between the germline ends. Germline V gene sequence: CDR1 WNHNN, CDR2 SYGVQD (reference sequence). This CDR3 is CASSESRGEAFF. CDR3 DNA: TGCGCCAGCAGTGAGTCCCGGGGTGAAGCTTTCTTT.

This clonotype was seen at least ten times. V and J are TRBV5-6 and TRBJ2-5; a possible D gene is TRBD1 (5 bases). V was shortened by 0 bases and J by 4 bases, with 10 bases between the two germline ends. Germline loops: CDR1 SGHDT, CDR2 YYEEEE. CDR3 length: 14 residues. CDR3 sequence reads: CASSLVRALETQYF. For the CDR3, the DNA is TGTGCCAGCAGCTTGGTCAGGGCATTAGAGACCCAGTACTTC.

The chain employs TRBV18 and TRBJ2-3; 11 bases match TRBD2. Germline trimming cut 3 bases from V and 0 bases from J; bases unmatched to any gene: 5. Germline CDR1 KGHSH, CDR2 LQKENI. The CDR3 is 17 residues long. CDR3 bases: TGTGCCAGCTCACCCTTTAGCGGGGGGGCTAGCACAGATACGCAGTATTTT. It yields the protein CASSPFSGGASTDTQYF.

Of note for this clonotype: The junction shows a germline mismatch at one end, possibly a read error. The J gene is TRBJ2-7, the V gene TRBV4-2; the D gene could be TRBD1 or TRBD2 (5 bases each). Germline V gene data show CDR1 as LGHNA and CDR2 as YNFKEQ. The CDR3 totals 14 residues. The CDR3 reads CASSQVPGQSPLNF. CDR3 nucleotide sequence: TGTGCCAGCAGCCAAGTTCCGGGGCAGTCCCCCCTAAACTTC.